Below, 17 T cell receptor beta chains from the same sample are listed, as sequenced in a study of blood T cell repertoires in COVID-19. Libraries were prepared by immunoSEQ multiplex PCR; TCRdb keeps only in-frame clonotypes and omits some of them. The sample lists around 140,000 clones; over 80% were seen once. The sample comprised PBMCs or T cells enriched from blood (not recorded which). The receptors originated from a man in his 60s who had recovered from COVID-19.

This rearrangement joins TRBV5-1 to TRBJ1-5; TRBD1 might be the D (5 bases). From germline, CDR1 is SGHRS and CDR2 YFSETQ. Trimming stripped 0 bases from V and 8 bases from J, with 9 bases between. This CDR3 has 13 amino acids. This CDR3 is CASSLAPREPQHF. CDR3 coding DNA: TGCGCCAGCAGCTTGGCCCCCAGGGAGCCCCAGCATTTT.

V is TRBV10-1 and J is TRBJ1-4, with TRBD1 matching over 9 bases. The trim removed 7 bases at V and 5 bases at J, leaving 5 bases unmatched. CDR3 length: 14 residues. Germline values: CDR1 WNHNN, CDR2 SYGVQD (reference sequence). The CDR3: CASIGDRDNEKLFF. In DNA, the CDR3 is TGCGCCAGCATAGGGGACAGGGACAATGAAAAACTGTTTTTT.

The V gene is TRBV5-4, the J gene TRBJ2-7; 12 bases map to TRBD2. V was clipped by 2 bases and J by 7 bases; unmatched bases: 7. This CDR3 contains 15 residues. In germline, CDR1 is SGHNT, CDR2 YYREEE (reference sequence). The CDR3 bases are TGTGCCAGCAGCTTCAGACTAGCGGGGGCCCAAGAGCAGTACTTC. It encodes CASSFRLAGAQEQYF.

V and J are TRBV28 and TRBJ2-7, with 9 positions matching TRBD2. With 5 bases clipped from V and 6 bases from J, the junction kept 8 bases outside the gene matches. CDR1 and CDR2 (germline): MDHEN, SYDVKM. The CDR3 length is 14 residues. The CDR3 reads CASSRSGSNGEQYF. As DNA, the CDR3 is TGTGCCAGCAGTCGTAGCGGGAGTAACGGCGAGCAGTACTTC.

The gene calls are TRBV3-1 (or the pseudogene TRBV3-2) and TRBJ2-3; 11 bases match TRBD2. Trimming took 3 bases from V and 2 from J; bases not matched to a gene: 10. CDR1 is LGHDT and CDR2 is YNNKEL in the germline V gene (reference sequence). This CDR3 has 18 amino acids. The CDR3 nucleotides read TGTGCCAGCAGCCAGGGGCTCGGGACTAGCGGATCCACAGATACGCAGTATTTT. Encoded protein: CASSQGLGTSGSTDTQYF.

This chain joins TRBV15 and TRBJ1-1, with D possibly being TRBD1 (5 bases). The V gene's germline CDR1 is LNHNV and CDR2 YYDKDF (reference sequence). The CDR3 consists of 16 residues. The V gene lost 1 base and the J gene lost 1 base, with 13 bases spanning the gap. In DNA, the CDR3 is TGTGCCACCAGCAGAGGAAGGGGCAGACAGAACACTGAAGCTTTCTTT. Translation gives CATSRGRGRQNTEAFF. The full variable domain, rest sourced from reference TRBV15 and TRBJ1-1, is DAMVIQNPRYQVTQFGKPVTLSCSQTLNHNVMYWYQQKSSQAPKLLFHYYDKDFNNEADTPDNFQSRRPNTSFCFLDIRSPGLGDTAMYLCATSRGRGRQNTEAFFGQGTRLTVV.

This clone was recorded once. The chain employs TRBV7-8 and TRBJ2-1; 7 bases fit TRBD2. V lost 5 bases, J lost 10 bases, and 5 bases stayed unmatched. From germline, CDR1 is SGHVS and CDR2 FQNEAQ. The CDR3 extends over 12 amino acids. CDR3 residues: CASSPTSREQFF. The CDR3 DNA is TGTGCCAGCAGCCCGACTAGCCGGGAGCAGTTCTTC.

In this sample, this clone turned up a few times. This chain connects TRBV2 to TRBJ2-1, with 9 bases identical to TRBD2. This CDR3 region has 15 residues. V dropped 6 bases and J dropped 11; count of bases not matched to a gene: 14. The germline CDR1 and CDR2 sequences are SNHLY and FYNNEI. CDR3 loop: CASSPALAGGLQQFF. The CDR3 nucleotides read TGTGCCAGCAGCCCGGCATTGGCGGGGGGGCTACAGCAGTTCTTC. Combining the CDR3 with reference TRBV2 and TRBJ2-1 gives the whole variable domain EPEVTQTPSHQVTQMGQEVILRCVPISNHLYFYWYRQILGQKVEFLVSFYNNEISEKSEIFDDQFSVERPDGSNFTLKIRSTKLEDSAMYFCASSPALAGGLQQFFGPGTRLTVL.

This chain uses TRBV2 with TRBJ2-7; D perhaps matches TRBD2 (5 bases). The CDR3 is made up of 12 amino acids. The V and J ends lost 6 bases and 7 bases respectively, with 13 bases between them. CDR1 SNHLY and CDR2 FYNNEI come from the germline V gene. CDR3 bases: TGTGCCAGCAGGCCCGGACGAGGGGAGCAGTACTTC. Its protein product is CASRPGRGEQYF.

The chain is built from TRBV29-1 and TRBJ1-1; D might be TRBD1 (6 bases). There are 14 residues in the CDR3. Germline CDR1 and CDR2: SQVTM and ANQGSEA. Trimming removed 6 bases at V and 4 bases at J, with 18 bases between. The CDR3 loop is CSVGEGGGITEAFF. The CDR3 nucleotides are TGCAGCGTCGGGGAGGGAGGGGGAATCACTGAAGCTTTCTTT.

The V and J genes are TRBV5-1 and TRBJ1-1, with D possibly being TRBD1 (6 bases). Trimming pared 0 bases from V and 7 bases from J, leaving 7 bases between. Germline V gene lookup returns CDR1 SGHRS and CDR2 YFSETQ. There are 12 residues in the CDR3. The CDR3 is CASSLVQGEAFF. CDR3 nucleotide sequence: TGCGCCAGCAGCTTGGTACAGGGTGAAGCTTTCTTT.

The chain links TRBV2 to TRBJ2-1; D is perhaps TRBD1 (6 bases). V was cut by 8 bases and J by 8 bases, with 16 bases left in between. The CDR3 runs to 13 residues. Germline V gene lookup returns CDR1 SNHLY and CDR2 FYNNEI. This CDR3 is CASAPGRGDEQFF. Written as DNA, the CDR3 is TGTGCCAGCGCCCCTGGCAGGGGCGATGAGCAGTTCTTC.

The V gene is TRBV11-2, the J gene TRBJ2-1; D is perhaps TRBD1 (6 bases). Germline V gene data show CDR1 as SGHAT and CDR2 as FQNNGV. The CDR3 covers 16 residues. V shed 7 bases and J shed 0 bases, with 16 bases lying between them. The CDR3 reads CASTLLTGYSYNEQFF. The CDR3 DNA sequence: TGTGCCAGCACCCTACTCACAGGGTACTCCTACAATGAGCAGTTCTTC.

This clone was detected a few times. The J gene is TRBJ2-7, the V gene TRBV5-5, with a weak D call TRBD1 (6 bases). CDR3 length equals 15 residues. Germline CDR1 reads SGHKS; CDR2 reads YYEKEE (reference sequence). V shed 0 bases and J shed 0 bases, with 10 bases lying between them. CDR3 in DNA: TGTGCCAGCAGCTTGGGATGGACAGTCTCCTACGAGCAGTACTTC. Translated, it gives CASSLGWTVSYEQYF.

V and J are TRBV24-1 and TRBJ2-7; a possible D gene is TRBD2 (7 bases). Germline assignment: CDR1 KGHDR and CDR2 SFDVKD. Trimming stripped 0 bases from V and 11 bases from J, with 10 bases between. CDR3 size: 12 residues. The CDR3 spells CATSDLWGGEYF. The CDR3 nucleotides read TGTGCCACCAGTGATTTGTGGGGGGGCGAGTACTTC.

The chain combines TRBV28 with TRBJ1-6; D gene uncertain. The CDR3 is 13 amino acids. V shed 5 bases and J shed 7 bases, with 9 bases lying between them. From germline, CDR1 is MDHEN and CDR2 SYDVKM. CDR3 nucleotides: TGTGCCAGCAGTCTAAATTGGAATTCACCCCTCCACTTT. It is translated as CASSLNWNSPLHF.

This clone was observed once. V gene TRBV6-5 combines with J gene TRBJ2-4; D is unresolved. In germline, CDR1 is MNHEY, CDR2 SVGAGI. This CDR3 contains 11 residues. The ends were cut back, 4 bases at V and 4 bases at J, with 2 bases in the middle. CDR3 coding DNA: TGTGCCAGCAGTTTAAAAAACATTCAGTACTTC. Translation gives CASSLKNIQYF.